One and the same sample provided the 3 T cell receptor beta chains below, sequenced in a study of identical twins. TCRdb used MiXCR to reprocess the 5' RACE reads, holding one entry per CDR3 protein. Among under 350,000 distinct CDR3 sequences listed, roughly 10% were seen once. The same sample was also used in a study of yellow fever vaccine responses in identical twins.

The specimen sequenced was CD8+ T cells sorted from blood. The receptors originated from a woman between 18 and 29 years old in good health.

This clonotype has at least ten counts. The chain couples TRBV29-1 to TRBJ2-7, with 8 bases aligning to TRBD1. The germline V gene encodes CDR1 SQVTM and CDR2 ANQGSEA. V lost 6 bases, J lost 4 bases, and 8 bases stayed unmatched. The CDR3 extends over 13 amino acids. CDR3 region: CSVFGTGFYEQYF. The CDR3 DNA sequence: TGCAGCGTCTTTGGGACAGGTTTTTACGAGCAGTACTTC.

This clonotype was seen many times. The chain couples TRBV9 to TRBJ2-7; TRBD1 matches at 12 bases. Germline CDR1 is SGDLS and CDR2 is YYNGEE. The CDR3 runs 14 residues. V lost 3 bases to trimming and J lost 6 bases; unmatched junction nucleotides: 4. This CDR3 reads CASSGGDRGLEQYF. CDR3 sequence (DNA): TGTGCCAGCAGCGGGGGGGACAGGGGGCTCGAGCAGTACTTC.

The chain uses TRBV29-1 and TRBJ2-7, with 7 bases fitting TRBD2. Trimming cost V 3 bases and J 0 bases; bases outside gene matches: 11. This CDR3 region has 16 residues. CDR1 is SQVTM and CDR2 is ANQGSEA in the germline V gene. CDR3 coding DNA: TGCAGCGTTGAGGCACGGGGGGTCCAGAGCTCCTACGAGCAGTACTTC. This sequence encodes CSVEARGVQSSYEQYF.